Listed below are T cell receptor beta chains from one sample, sequenced in a study of blood T cell repertoires in COVID-19. The assay was immunoSEQ multiplex PCR, and TCRdb's table has in-frame clones only and misses some. The table lists about 130,000 clones, about 89% of them singletons. Sequencing was carried out using peripheral blood. The receptor source for this set is a man aged 55-75 years with COVID-19, enrolled during active disease. Both conserved end residues are part of each CDR3. The D gene is left open where the match is weak. Some rows mark clone size as missing; the rest say once, few, many or name a class of expanded clone.

clone size,D gene,J gene,V gene,CDR3 DNA,CDR3 protein
NA,NA,TRBJ1-2,TRBV2,TGTGCCAGCAATGCAGAGCAAAGAACAGGGTCCCTGGGCTACACCTTC,CASNAEQRTGSLGYTF
NA,TRBD1,TRBJ1-5,TRBV19,TGTGCCAGTAGTTCTCCTCCTGGGACAGGGGGGACGTATAGCAATCAGCCCCAGCATTTT,CASSSPPGTGGTYSNQPQHF
NA,TRBD2,TRBJ2-5,TRBV3-1/TRBV3-2,TGTGCCAGCAGCCAACGACTGGCGGGGGGCAGGGAGACCCAGTACTTC,CASSQRLAGGRETQYF
NA,NA,TRBJ1-3,TRBV6-5,TGTGCCAGCGAAAACCCGGCAGGGGCAATATATTTT,CASENPAGAIYF
few,NA,TRBJ1-2,TRBV19,TGTGCCAGTAGTCCAAGGACAGTATACTATGGCTACACCTTC,CASSPRTVYYGYTF
NA,NA,TRBJ2-2,TRBV18,TGTGCCAGCTCACCTGCCGGGACATCAGGGGAGCTGTTTTTT,CASSPAGTSGELFF
NA,NA,TRBJ1-5,TRBV10-3,TGTGCCATCAGAGATGCTACAGGGTCGAATCAGCCCCAGCATTTT,CAIRDATGSNQPQHF
NA,NA,TRBJ1-2,TRBV5-4,TGTGCCAGCAGCTTGGCCAGCGGGGACTACTATGGCTACACCTTC,CASSLASGDYYGYTF
NA,NA,TRBJ1-3,TRBV4-3,TGCGCCAGCAGCCAAGATCTGGCTACAGACCCTTATAACACCATATATTTT,CASSQDLATDPYNTIYF
NA,NA,TRBJ1-5,TRBV7-9,TGTGCCAGCAGCCCCACGGGTAGCAATCAGCCCCAGCATTTT,CASSPTGSNQPQHF
once,TRBD1,TRBJ1-1,TRBV29-1,TGCAGCTCCGACACGACAGGGATGAACACTGAAGCTTTCTTT,CSSDTTGMNTEAFF
NA,TRBD1,TRBJ1-4,TRBV5-1,TGCGCCAGCAGCTTTGGACAGGGAGTCTCTAATGAAAAACTGTTTTTT,CASSFGQGVSNEKLFF
NA,NA,TRBJ1-2,TRBV10-3,TGTGCCATCAGTGAGTCGTCGGGACATTACGACTACACCTTC,CAISESSGHYDYTF
NA,NA,TRBJ1-4,TRBV5-4,TGTGCCAGCAGCTTGGCCTCAATAGGGGGAAGTGAAAAACTGTTTTTT,CASSLASIGGSEKLFF
NA,NA,TRBJ2-7,TRBV6-2/TRBV6-3,TGTGCCAGCAGTCAACTAGCCTATACCTACGAGCAGTACTTC,CASSQLAYTYEQYF
NA,TRBD1,TRBJ2-3,TRBV6-6,TGTGCCAGCATCAAGGACAGGGCGAGGGCGACAGATACGCAGTATTTT,CASIKDRARATDTQYF
NA,TRBD1,TRBJ1-1,TRBV10-1,TGCGCCAGCAGTGAGCAGGGGGTAGCTGAAGCTTTCTTT,CASSEQGVAEAFF
NA,NA,TRBJ1-5,TRBV3-1/TRBV3-2,TGTGCCAGCAGCCTGACCCCTGGGGCACAGCCCCAGCATTTT,CASSLTPGAQPQHF
NA,NA,TRBJ1-1,TRBV7-2,TGTGCCAGCGGGGCTAGAAGGGCAGGGAACACTGAAGCTTTCTTT,CASGARRAGNTEAFF
NA,NA,TRBJ1-4,TRBV5-1,TGCGCCAGCAGCCCGGTGGTTGGTAATGAAAAACTGTTTTTT,CASSPVVGNEKLFF
few,TRBD1,TRBJ1-1,TRBV28,TGTGCCAGCTGGGACAGGAAGATCCCTGAAGCTTTCTTT,CASWDRKIPEAFF
NA,NA,TRBJ1-6,TRBV14,TGTGCCAGCAGCCCCGTGGAGGGTGTAAGATCACCCCTCCACTTT,CASSPVEGVRSPLHF
NA,TRBD1,TRBJ1-1,TRBV11-2,TGTGCCAGCAGCCCCTTCCCGGGACAGGGGTACCGCACTGAAGCTTTCTTT,CASSPFPGQGYRTEAFF
NA,NA,TRBJ1-1,TRBV5-6,TGTGCCAGCAGCCTGACTCAGAACACTGAAGCTTTCTTT,CASSLTQNTEAFF
NA,NA,TRBJ2-7,TRBV5-4,TGTGCCAGCAGCACCAGGGGCCGCGAGCAGTACTTC,CASSTRGREQYF
few,NA,TRBJ1-2,TRBV19,TGTGCCAGTAGTATCGGGCCCGGACAGAGCTATGGCTACACCTTC,CASSIGPGQSYGYTF
once,NA,TRBJ1-1,TRBV18,TGTGCCAGCTCACTGGAGCCTTCAGCGGGGGTTGAAGCTTTCTTT,CASSLEPSAGVEAFF